These 26 T cell receptor beta chains were all obtained from the same sample, sequenced in a study of CXCR3-negative and CXCR3-positive naive CD8 T cells. For these TCRs, the target antigens are not known. Carrying UMI labels, the TRB cDNA libraries were prepared through 5' RACE. TCRdb re-called the 5' RACE reads and gives one entry per CDR3 protein, without DNA. The ten top clones account for 0.55% to 0.7%, within a sample of under 85,000 distinct CDR3 sequences. Study-level points and caveats: TRB CDR3 hydrophobicity was greater in CXCR3-positive naive cells than in CXCR3-negative naive cells.

Sequenced sample: naive CXCR3+ CD8+ T cells from blood. Specified subset: CD45RO-CCR7+CD27+CD95- naive CD8+ T cells expressing CXCR3 (TNR3+). The receptor set was obtained from a human donor in good health. Some clones in this sample may be carry-over from other donors' samples.

This chain joins TRBV4-2 and TRBJ2-7; TCRdb's assignment of TRBD1 cannot be checked, as there is no DNA. CDR1 is LGHNA, CDR2 YNFKEQ, per germline. CDR3 length equals 13 residues. This chain's CDR3 is CASSWGQVSQQYF.

This chain connects TRBV10-3 to TRBJ2-1; TCRdb picks TRBD1, but there is no DNA to check that call. Germline CDR1 reads ENHRY; CDR2 reads SYGVKD. The CDR3 is 16 amino acids. CDR3 protein: CAISESGASSYNEQFF.

This sequence joins TRBV29-1 and TRBJ2-7; the D call of TRBD1 rests on TCRdb alone, since no DNA is present to check it. CDR3 size: 15 residues. Looked up from germline, CDR1 is SQVTM and CDR2 is ANQGSEA. CDR3 amino acids: CSVELRQGYPYEQYF.

This chain uses TRBV28 with TRBJ2-1; the D call of TRBD2 rests on TCRdb alone, since no DNA is present to check it. The germline CDR1 and CDR2 sequences are MDHEN and SYDVKM. This CDR3 comprises 18 residues. The CDR3 protein is CASSSPRGEGPTYNEQFF.

This chain links TRBV28 with TRBJ2-2; TCRdb returns TRBD2, unconfirmable since there is no DNA. The CDR3 has 19 residues. Germline V CDR1 and CDR2: MDHEN, SYDVKM. The CDR3 loop reads CASSLLASGRKMNTGELFF. Using reference TRBV28 and TRBJ2-2 for the parts outside the CDR3, the full variable domain is DVKVTQSSRYLVKRTGEKVFLECVQDMDHENMFWYRQDPGLGLRLIYFSYDVKMKEKGDIPEGYSVSREKKERFSLILESASTNQTSMYLCASSLLASGRKMNTGELFFGEGSRLTVL.

The chain has TRBV4-1 and TRBJ2-1. The V gene's germline CDR1 is MGHRA and CDR2 YSYEKL. This CDR3 comprises 16 residues. The CDR3 is CASSQDLGRSYNEQFF.

V is TRBV28 and J is TRBJ2-1; TCRdb picks TRBD2, but there is no DNA to check that call. The CDR3 is 15 residues long. The V gene's germline CDR1 is MDHEN and CDR2 SYDVKM. The CDR3 here is CATEGPTEIYNEQFF.

The V call is TRBV7-3, the J call TRBJ2-1. Germline V gene sequence: CDR1 SGHTA, CDR2 FQGTGA. The CDR3 is made up of 14 amino acids. CDR3 in amino acids: CASSSSRTNNEQFF.

CDR3: CASSQASREYEQYF. The J gene is TRBJ2-7, the V gene TRBV4-1; there is no DNA to check the TCRdb D call of TRBD2. This CDR3 contains 14 residues. Germline V gives CDR1 MGHRA, CDR2 YSYEKL.

The J gene is TRBJ1-5, the V gene TRBV19; lacking DNA, the TRBD1 call made by TCRdb goes unchecked. The CDR3 consists of 16 residues. The germline gives CDR1 LNHDA, CDR2 SQIVND (reference sequence). CDR3 loop: CASRHGTAFSNQPQHF.

CDR3: CASSLWREGPETQYF. The rearrangement links TRBV28 to TRBJ2-5; TCRdb names TRBD2, which stays unverified in the absence of DNA. The CDR3 is 15 amino acids. CDR1 is MDHEN, CDR2 SYDVKM, per germline.

This chain links TRBV27 with TRBJ2-7; without DNA, the TCRdb call of TRBD2 cannot be checked. The CDR3 runs 19 residues. CDR1 is MNHEY, CDR2 SMNVEV, per germline (reference sequence). CDR3 residues: CASRKTGTSGKGLYHEQYF.

The chain joins TRBV6-5 to TRBJ2-7. Germline CDR1 reads MNHEY; CDR2 reads SVGAGI. The CDR3 runs to 13 residues. The CDR3 protein is CASSYSRGNEQYF.

The V and J genes are TRBV28 and TRBJ2-1; checking the TCRdb D call of TRBD2 is not possible without DNA. The length of the CDR3 is 15 residues. Per the germline V gene, CDR1 is MDHEN and CDR2 is SYDVKM. Here the CDR3 reads CASSTRRGSWNEQFF. Using reference TRBV28 and TRBJ2-1 for the parts outside the CDR3, the full variable domain is DVKVTQSSRYLVKRTGEKVFLECVQDMDHENMFWYRQDPGLGLRLIYFSYDVKMKEKGDIPEGYSVSREKKERFSLILESASTNQTSMYLCASSTRRGSWNEQFFGPGTRLTVL.

The rearrangement joins TRBV28 to TRBJ2-3. This CDR3 spans 12 amino acids. Germline V CDR1 and CDR2: MDHEN, SYDVKM. CDR3: CAGASSFNTQYF.

The chain employs TRBV19 and TRBJ2-1; TCRdb proposes TRBD2, but this gene call is untestable without DNA. This CDR3 has 16 amino acids. Germline assignment: CDR1 LNHDA and CDR2 SQIVND (reference sequence). The CDR3 reads CASSPPERGGYNEQFF.

The chain joins TRBV11-2 to TRBJ2-2; the TRBD2 assignment by TCRdb is unverifiable without DNA. Germline V gene lookup returns CDR1 SGHAT and CDR2 FQNNGV. The CDR3 extends over 13 amino acids. The CDR3 sequence: CASSSGLPRELFF. The whole variable domain, remainder taken from reference TRBV11-2 and TRBJ2-2, is EAGVAQSPRYKIIEKRQSVAFWCNPISGHATLYWYQQILGQGPKLLIQFQNNGVVDDSQLPKDRFSAERLKGVDSTLKIQPAKLEDSAVYLCASSSGLPRELFFGEGSRLTVL.

The chain links TRBV29-1 to TRBJ2-2; the D call of TRBD1 rests on TCRdb alone, since no DNA is present to check it. CDR1 is SQVTM and CDR2 is ANQGSEA in the germline V gene. There are 12 residues in the CDR3. CDR3 amino acids: CSVRLGTGELFF.

The chain combines TRBV7-9 with TRBJ2-5; lacking DNA, the TRBD1 call made by TCRdb goes unchecked. The CDR3 consists of 14 residues. CDR1 SEHNR and CDR2 FQNEAQ come from the germline V gene (reference sequence). The CDR3 reads CASSPLGPQETQYF.

This chain links TRBV5-1 with TRBJ2-2. The length of the CDR3 is 15 residues. Germline CDR1 is SGHRS and CDR2 is YFSETQ. The CDR3 sequence: CASSLKVANTGELFF.

This chain links TRBV4-1 with TRBJ2-2; the TCRdb call, TRBD2, lacks DNA for checking. The CDR3 is 16 amino acids. The germline V gene encodes CDR1 MGHRA and CDR2 YSYEKL. CDR3 loop: CASSQTSGRVTGELFF.

The CDR3 reads CSVTGGQLSTEAFF. V is TRBV29-1 and J is TRBJ1-1; the D call of TRBD1 rests on TCRdb alone, since no DNA is present to check it. The CDR3 is made up of 14 amino acids. The germline V gene has CDR1 SQVTM and CDR2 ANQGSEA.

The chain links TRBV3-1 to TRBJ2-1; TCRdb outputs TRBD1, but without DNA this stays unchecked. Germline V CDR1 and CDR2: LGHDT, YNNKEL (reference sequence). This CDR3 comprises 16 residues. The CDR3 sequence is CASSQTRTLGGNEQFF.

V and J are TRBV20-1 and TRBJ1-3. The CDR3 is 16 amino acids. CDR1 and CDR2 from the germline V gene are DFQATT and SNEGSKA (reference sequence). The CDR3 spells CSARVGLTYSGNTIYF.

V and J are TRBV28 and TRBJ1-2. Germline lookup yields CDR1 MDHEN and CDR2 SYDVKM. There are 13 residues in the CDR3. CDR3 in amino acids: CASSPTAYYGYTF.

The J gene is TRBJ2-5, the V gene TRBV7-3. The CDR3 sequence is 13 residues long. Looked up from germline, CDR1 is SGHTA and CDR2 is FQGTGA. CDR3 in amino acids: CASSLTLRETQYF.